Listed here are 24 T cell receptor beta chains from one sample, sequenced in a study of OX40 agonist ivuxolimab in advanced cancers. The assay was immunoSEQ multiplex PCR, and TCRdb's table has in-frame clones only and misses some. The sample contains roughly 53,000 clones, around nine tenths of which appear only once. This sample comprised CD4+ or CD8+ T cells sorted from blood, obtained in a trial of the OX40 agonist ivuxolimab. Receptor source: an adult with an advanced solid tumor such as melanoma, head and neck, liver or kidney cancer.

This clone was observed a handful of times. The rearrangement links TRBV5-1 to TRBJ2-7; maybe TRBD2 (6 bases). The CDR3 totals 15 residues. CDR1 is SGHRS and CDR2 is YFSETQ in the germline V gene. V was clipped by 7 bases and J by 0 bases, with 17 bases between them. The CDR3 region is CASSDYPSSSYEQYF. The CDR3 DNA sequence: TGCGCCAGCTCGGACTATCCAAGTAGCTCCTACGAGCAGTACTTC.

This clone was picked up one time. V is TRBV6-5 and J is TRBJ1-3; D gene ambiguous. The CDR3 is made up of 15 amino acids. CDR1 and CDR2 (germline): MNHEY, SVGAGI. Trimming cost V 6 bases and J 1 base, with 13 bases left between them. CDR3 in amino acids: CASSTYRPSGNTIYF. The CDR3 coding sequence is TGTGCCAGCAGCACCTACAGACCTTCTGGAAACACCATATATTTT.

This sequence joins TRBV7-6 and TRBJ2-5; no clear D gene. The J call could be wrong; TRBJ2-7 is a better fit for the DNA end. Germline V lookup: CDR1 SGHVS, CDR2 FNYEAQ. This CDR3 comprises 15 residues. The CDR3: CASSLAGGNSYEQYF. DNA of the CDR3: TGTGCCAGCAGCTTAGCGGGTGGGAACTCCTACGAGCAGTACTTC.

The chain employs TRBV5-1 and TRBJ2-1, with TRBD1 matching 9 bases. The CDR3 runs 16 residues. Germline assignment: CDR1 SGHRS and CDR2 YFSETQ. Trimming at V came to 4 bases and at J to 8 bases, leaving 13 bases not matched to a gene. The chain's CDR3 is CASSKTGTGSSDEQFF. The CDR3 coding sequence is TGCGCCAGCAGCAAGACCGGGACAGGGTCATCAGATGAGCAGTTCTTC.

V gene TRBV11-2 combines with J gene TRBJ1-1; 7 nucleotides agree with TRBD1. This CDR3 contains 17 residues. Germline values: CDR1 SGHAT, CDR2 FQNNGV. V gave up 2 bases and J gave up 0 bases; unmatched junction bases: 9. CDR3 in DNA: TGTGCCAGCAGCTTAAGGGCGGGGGGACAGTTGAACACTGAAGCTTTCTTT. This sequence encodes CASSLRAGGQLNTEAFF.

This chain links TRBV5-3 with TRBJ2-2; D is perhaps TRBD1 or TRBD2 (5 bases each). TRBV5-3 is an open reading frame whose function is uncertain. The V end lost 4 bases, the J end lost 7 bases, and 14 bases lay between the germline ends. The CDR3 sequence is 14 residues long. CDR3 loop: CARSPGPWDGELFF. In DNA form, the CDR3 reads TGTGCCAGAAGCCCGGGACCCTGGGACGGGGAGCTGTTTTTT.

V usage is TRBV5-1 and J usage is TRBJ1-1, with 10 bases matching TRBD1. Trimming at V came to 0 bases and at J to 10 bases, leaving 6 bases not matched to a gene. CDR1 is SGHRS, CDR2 YFSETQ, per germline. This CDR3 spans 14 amino acids. This chain's CDR3 is CASSLGQGAKIAFF. CDR3 sequence (DNA): TGCGCCAGCAGCTTGGGACAGGGGGCCAAGATAGCTTTCTTT.

This clone was found a few times. This chain joins TRBV2 and TRBJ2-3; 13 nucleotides align to TRBD2. Germline trimming cut 2 bases from V and 3 bases from J; bases unmatched to any gene: 8. The CDR3 spans 18 residues. The V gene's germline CDR1 is SNHLY and CDR2 FYNNEI. DNA for the CDR3: TGTGCCAGCAGTGAACTACTAGCGGGAGGGGACCTGACAGATACGCAGTATTTT. Its translation is CASSELLAGGDLTDTQYF.

This clone has a single count. The chain joins TRBV28 to TRBJ2-7, with D perhaps matching TRBD1 (5 bases). Germline loops: CDR1 MDHEN, CDR2 SYDVKM. The CDR3 runs to 14 residues. The germline V and J ends were trimmed by 1 base and 7 bases, with 14 bases remaining between them. This CDR3 is CASSLSGPPGEQYF. CDR3 nucleotide sequence: TGTGCCAGCAGTTTATCAGGGCCGCCAGGAGAGCAGTACTTC.

V usage is TRBV19 and J usage is TRBJ2-5, with D possibly TRBD2 on 6 matching bases. Germline V CDR1 and CDR2: LNHDA, SQIVND (reference sequence). V lost 7 bases, J lost 2 bases, and 20 bases lay in between. This CDR3 has 16 amino acids. This CDR3 is CASTPRRGVGQETQYF. The CDR3 nucleotides read TGTGCCAGTACCCCACGGAGGGGCGTCGGACAAGAGACCCAGTACTTC. The entire variable domain, with the rest obtained from reference TRBV19 and TRBJ2-5, is as follows: DGGITQSPKYLFRKEGQNVTLSCEQNLNHDAMYWYRQDPGQGLRLIYYSQIVNDFQKGDIAEGYSVSREKKESFPLTVTSAQKNPTAFYLCASTPRRGVGQETQYFGPGTRLLVL.

V gene TRBV2 combines with J gene TRBJ2-7; D remains ambiguous. V was shortened by 8 bases and J by 3 bases, with 5 bases between the two germline ends. The length of the CDR3 is 10 residues. Germline CDR1 is SNHLY and CDR2 is FYNNEI. The CDR3 DNA reads TGTGCCAGCGGTTACTACGAGCAGTACTTC. Protein product: CASGYYEQYF. Full variable domain (remainder filled in from reference TRBV2 and TRBJ2-7): EPEVTQTPSHQVTQMGQEVILRCVPISNHLYFYWYRQILGQKVEFLVSFYNNEISEKSEIFDDQFSVERPDGSNFTLKIRSTKLEDSAMYFCASGYYEQYFGPGTRLTVT.

This chain uses TRBV6-6 with TRBJ1-4; TRBD1 is a possible D gene (5 bases). There are 16 residues in the CDR3. The germline V gene has CDR1 MNHNY and CDR2 SVGAGI (reference sequence). V lost 2 bases to trimming and J lost 0 bases, with 10 bases between them. This chain's CDR3 is CASSYGAKTTNEKLFF. CDR3 in DNA: TGTGCCAGCAGTTACGGGGCGAAAACAACTAATGAAAAACTGTTTTTT.

This clone showed up just once. This sequence joins TRBV5-1 and TRBJ2-7, with 8 nucleotides matching TRBD2. The germline V gene has CDR1 SGHRS and CDR2 YFSETQ. V lost 0 bases to trimming and J lost 3 bases; unmatched junction nucleotides: 8. The CDR3 is 16 amino acids. DNA of the CDR3: TGCGCCAGCAGCTTGGTTATGCGGGGGGTTAACTACGAGCAGTACTTC. Encoded protein: CASSLVMRGVNYEQYF. Based on the CDR3 plus reference TRBV5-1 and TRBJ2-7, the full variable domain is KAGVTQTPRYLIKTRGQQVTLSCSPISGHRSVSWYQQTPGQGLQFLFEYFSETQRNKGNFPGRFSGRQFSNSRSEMNVSTLELGDSALYLCASSLVMRGVNYEQYFGPGTRLTVT.

This chain uses TRBV18 with TRBJ2-7, with D maybe TRBD2 (6 bases). V gave up 4 bases and J gave up 5 bases, with 9 bases separating them. The CDR3 length is 12 residues. Germline CDR1 reads KGHSH; CDR2 reads LQKENI. Here the CDR3 DNA reads TGTGCCAGCTCACGACCGGGGGACGAGCAGTACTTC. Translating gives CASSRPGDEQYF.

The chain couples TRBV2 to TRBJ2-5; 7 bases agree with TRBD2. CDR3 length: 15 residues. Germline V gives CDR1 SNHLY, CDR2 FYNNEI. J was trimmed by 4 bases and V by 10 bases; bases with no gene match: 15. The CDR3 DNA reads as TGTGCCACCAAGAGAGGGGAGGGCCTCGGAGAGACCCAGTACTTC. Its translation: CATKRGEGLGETQYF. The full variable domain, completed using reference TRBV2 and TRBJ2-5, is EPEVTQTPSHQVTQMGQEVILRCVPISNHLYFYWYRQILGQKVEFLVSFYNNEISEKSEIFDDQFSVERPDGSNFTLKIRSTKLEDSAMYFCATKRGEGLGETQYFGPGTRLLVL.

The chain employs TRBV25-1 and TRBJ1-2; 7 bases agree with TRBD1. This CDR3 has 15 amino acids. The germline CDR1 and CDR2 sequences are MGHDK and SYGVNS. With V trimmed by 4 bases and J by 0 bases, 5 bases remained unmatched. CDR3 sequence reads: CASSASGQPNYGYTF. The DNA for the CDR3 is TGTGCCAGCAGTGCCTCGGGACAGCCTAACTATGGCTACACCTTC.

CDR3 in amino acids: CASSSSGAEGMEQFF. As DNA, the CDR3 is TGTGCCAGCAGTTCGAGTGGGGCCGAGGGGATGGAGCAGTTCTTC. The gene calls are TRBV6-5 and TRBJ2-1; D possibly uses TRBD1 or TRBD2 (5 bases each). Trimming stripped 4 bases from V and 10 bases from J, with 20 bases between. This CDR3 is 15 amino acids long. CDR1 is MNHEY, CDR2 SVGAGI, per germline.

This chain connects TRBV7-2 to TRBJ1-3; D might be TRBD1 (5 bases). Germline V gene lookup returns CDR1 SGHTA and CDR2 FQGNSA. Trimming removed 5 bases at V and 0 bases at J, with 11 bases between. This CDR3 contains 15 residues. CDR3 nucleotide sequence: TGTGCCAGCAGCCGGGACCCTTTCTCTGGAAACACCATATATTTT. It specifies CASSRDPFSGNTIYF.

This sequence joins TRBV25-1 and TRBJ2-3; 9 nucleotides line up with TRBD1. Per germline, CDR1 MGHDK and CDR2 SYGVNS. J was trimmed by 2 bases and V by 1 base; bases with no gene match: 4. The CDR3 runs 16 residues. The CDR3, as DNA: TGTGCCAGCAGTGAATCACAGGGGGCCGTCACAGATACGCAGTATTTT. Its translation is CASSESQGAVTDTQYF.

The V and J genes are TRBV19 and TRBJ2-6; 8 bases align to TRBD1. The CDR3 totals 16 residues. V gave up 6 bases and J gave up 1 base; unmatched junction bases: 5. The germline V gene encodes CDR1 LNHDA and CDR2 SQIVND (reference sequence). CDR3: CASSQGARSGANVLTF. The CDR3, as DNA: TGTGCCAGTAGCCAGGGGGCGCGATCTGGGGCCAACGTCCTGACTTTC. The whole variable domain, remainder taken from reference TRBV19 and TRBJ2-6, is DGGITQSPKYLFRKEGQNVTLSCEQNLNHDAMYWYRQDPGQGLRLIYYSQIVNDFQKGDIAEGYSVSREKKESFPLTVTSAQKNPTAFYLCASSQGARSGANVLTFGAGSRLTVL.

The chain uses TRBV30 and TRBJ2-7, with TRBD2 matching over 7 bases. The germline gives CDR1 GTSNPN, CDR2 SVGIG (reference sequence). There are 12 residues in the CDR3. V lost 0 bases, J lost 9 bases, and 5 bases stayed unmatched. Written as DNA, the CDR3 is TGTGCCTGGAGTGTAGGGGAGGGACGGCAGTACTTC. This gives the protein CAWSVGEGRQYF. The entire variable domain, with the rest obtained from reference TRBV30 and TRBJ2-7, is as follows: SQTIHQWPATLVQPVGSPLSLECTVEGTSNPNLYWYRQAAGRGLQLLFYSVGIGQISSEVPQNLSASRPQDRQFILSSKKLLLSDSGFYLCAWSVGEGRQYFGPGTRLTVT.

This rearrangement joins TRBV11-1 to TRBJ2-7; 8 bases are a match to TRBD2. CDR1 is SGHAT and CDR2 is FQDESV in the germline V gene (reference sequence). V was pared by 5 bases and J by 6 bases, with 12 bases of the junction left unmatched. The CDR3 runs 15 residues. For the CDR3, the DNA is TGTGCCAGCAGCCCGCAGGGGACTAGAATCAGCGAGCAGTACTTC. Amino acid sequence: CASSPQGTRISEQYF. The whole variable domain, remainder taken from reference TRBV11-1 and TRBJ2-7, is EAEVAQSPRYKITEKSQAVAFWCDPISGHATLYWYRQILGQGPELLVQFQDESVVDDSQLPKDRFSAERLKGVDSTLKIQPAELGDSAMYLCASSPQGTRISEQYFGPGTRLTVT.

The chain joins TRBV5-1 to TRBJ1-2, with 12 bases fitting TRBD1. V shed 1 base, J shed 7 bases, and the junction held 5 bases outside the gene matches. The CDR3 is 15 residues long. CDR1 and CDR2 (germline): SGHRS, YFSETQ. CDR3 protein: CASSLQGQGASGYTF. CDR3 nucleotide sequence: TGCGCCAGCAGCTTGCAGGGACAGGGGGCGAGTGGCTACACCTTC.

J is TRBJ1-4 and V is TRBV27, with 7 bases lining up with TRBD1. CDR1 is MNHEY, CDR2 SMNVEV, per germline (reference sequence). Trimming at V came to 6 bases and at J to 5 bases, leaving 3 bases not matched to a gene. There are 13 residues in the CDR3. CDR3 sequence: CASRMGQNEKLFF. The CDR3 DNA is TGTGCCAGCAGAATGGGACAGAATGAAAAACTGTTTTTT.